This entry lists 11 T cell receptor beta chains sequenced from one sample in a study of memory CD4+ T cells and cytomegalovirus serostatus. Sequencing was performed with immunoSEQ multiplex PCR; in TCRdb, only in-frame clones are kept and a portion is missing. The table shows about 44,000 clones, with 75% to 85% occurring only once. The sort gate was single viable CD3+CD4+CD8-CD45RO+ cells for memory CD4+ T cells. The specimen sequenced was memory CD4+ T cells from blood. The receptors derive from an adult in good health and CMV-seronegative.

The CDR3 loop is CASSLTGPDTQYF. CDR3 in DNA: TGTGCCAGCAGCTTGACGGGGCCAGATACGCAGTATTTT. This chain connects TRBV7-6 to TRBJ2-3; tentatively, D is TRBD1 or TRBD2 (5 bases each). CDR1 is SGHVS and CDR2 is FNYEAQ in the germline V gene. Trimming took 3 bases from V and 4 from J, leaving 8 bases between them. This CDR3 is built from 13 residues.

V usage is TRBV25-1 and J usage is TRBJ1-5, with TRBD1 as a possible D gene (5 bases). Trimming removed 6 bases at V and 3 bases at J, with 15 bases between. This CDR3 contains 15 residues. CDR1 and CDR2 from the germline V gene are MGHDK and SYGVNS. The CDR3 nucleotides are TGTGCCAGCAGCCTTCGTTGGGGCGACAATCAGCCCCAGCATTTT. This codes for CASSLRWGDNQPQHF.

This clone was seen just once. This sequence joins TRBV30 and TRBJ2-7; D perhaps matches TRBD1 (6 bases). The CDR3 is 14 residues long. CDR1 is GTSNPN, CDR2 SVGIG, per germline (reference sequence). Trimming removed 1 base at V and 1 base at J, with 11 bases between. The chain's CDR3 is CAWSATGFSYEQYF. CDR3 coding DNA: TGTGCCTGGAGTGCTACAGGGTTTTCCTACGAGCAGTACTTC. Full variable domain (rest looked up from reference TRBV30 and TRBJ2-7): SQTIHQWPATLVQPVGSPLSLECTVEGTSNPNLYWYRQAAGRGLQLLFYSVGIGQISSEVPQNLSASRPQDRQFILSSKKLLLSDSGFYLCAWSATGFSYEQYFGPGTRLTVT.

This chain joins TRBV5-6 and TRBJ2-6; maybe TRBD1 (6 bases). This CDR3 comprises 15 residues. Trimming took off 3 bases at V and 0 bases at J, with 7 bases between the two ends. Germline CDR1 is SGHDT and CDR2 is YYEEEE. The CDR3 protein is CASSSDSSGANVLTF. The CDR3, as DNA: TGTGCCAGCAGCTCGGACAGCTCTGGGGCCAACGTCCTGACTTTC.

The V gene is TRBV6-5, the J gene TRBJ1-2; 7 positions match TRBD1. V was clipped by 2 bases and J by 0 bases; unmatched bases: 0. Germline V gene lookup returns CDR1 MNHEY and CDR2 SVGAGI. This CDR3 spans 14 amino acids. CDR3 nucleotide sequence: TGTGCCAGCAGTTACGGGACAGCTAACTATGGCTACACCTTC. This codes for CASSYGTANYGYTF.

The genes are TRBV11-3 and TRBJ2-5; D possibly corresponds to TRBD2 (7 bases). CDR1 is SGHNT and CDR2 is YENEEA in the germline V gene. The CDR3 spans 14 residues. Trimming left V 6 bases short and J 4 bases short, with 15 bases between. The CDR3 spells CASSRGGGRETQYF. The CDR3 DNA follows: TGTGCCAGCAGTAGGGGGGGTGGGAGAGAGACCCAGTACTTC.

The V gene is TRBV6-4, the J gene TRBJ1-1; D unclear. The CDR3 covers 13 residues. Germline V lookup: CDR1 MRHNA, CDR2 SNTAGT. The V end lost 6 bases, the J end lost 1 base, and 9 bases lay between the germline ends. CDR3 sequence (DNA): TGTGCCAGCAGCCAAACAAGGAACACTGAAGCTTTCTTT. The encoded protein is CASSQTRNTEAFF.

The chain recombines TRBV5-4 with TRBJ2-2; no reliable D call. The germline V gene encodes CDR1 SGHNT and CDR2 YYREEE (reference sequence). V lost 4 bases to trimming and J lost 3 bases, with 13 bases between them. The CDR3 is 15 residues long. In DNA form, the CDR3 reads TGTGCCAGCAGCCAAGAGTCCAGGTACACCGGGGAGCTGTTTTTT. It encodes CASSQESRYTGELFF.

The chain recombines TRBV6-5 with TRBJ2-1, with TRBD1 identical over 7 bases. The CDR3 has 14 amino acids. Germline CDR1 reads MNHEY; CDR2 reads SVGAGI. With 4 bases clipped from V and 6 bases from J, the junction kept 6 bases outside the gene matches. CDR3: CASSSGGQFNEQFF. DNA for the CDR3: TGTGCCAGCAGTTCTGGGGGACAGTTCAATGAGCAGTTCTTC.

The rearrangement links TRBV19 to TRBJ2-1; D is possibly TRBD1 (6 bases). This CDR3 has 13 residues. V was pared by 5 bases and J by 7 bases, with 12 bases between. In germline, CDR1 is LNHDA, CDR2 SQIVND (reference sequence). Here the CDR3 DNA reads TGTGCCAGTAGTCAGAACAGGGCAAATGAGCAGTTCTTC. This codes for CASSQNRANEQFF.

This clone was found a few times. The chain employs TRBV30 and TRBJ1-5; D is undetermined. CDR3 length equals 14 residues. V lost 1 base to trimming and J lost 6 bases, with 13 bases between them. The V gene's germline CDR1 is GTSNPN and CDR2 SVGIG (reference sequence). CDR3 in DNA: TGTGCCTGGAGTGGGGGTGGGTCGGGTCAGCCCCAGCATTTT. Translated, it gives CAWSGGGSGQPQHF.